The 21 T cell receptor beta chains presented below share a single source sample, sequenced in a study of beta chain features in type 1 diabetes (dated by TCRdb to the late 2010s). The investigation overall reported the following: Type 1 diabetes patients showed a moderate but significant shortening of TCRB CDR3 length in all four CD4+ subsets.

Libraries were constructed by the immunoSEQ multiplex PCR assay. The High Capacity cDNA Reverse Transcription Kit was used to reverse transcribe all of the isolated RNA, meaning that expressed TCRB transcripts were what got sequenced. The table comes from immuneACCESS by way of TCRdb, which keeps in-frame sequences with V and J called. Part of the clones is missing from these tables; in studies checked, under half for an unresolved V gene and the rest for unknown reasons. Counted in this sample were under 850,000 clones; around 15% of them appeared once. The top ten clonotypes cover 0.022% of the sample. Which antigens these TCRs recognize remains unknown. The sample comprised naive CD4+ T cells from blood. The cell subset or site label corresponds to: true naive CD4+ T cells. The receptors come from a man aged 18 to 29 with type 1 diabetes.

The table lists this clone with a few counts. The V gene is TRBV25-1, the J gene TRBJ2-1, with D tentatively TRBD1 (5 bases). Germline V CDR1 and CDR2: MGHDK, SYGVNS. The CDR3 totals 16 residues. Trimming pared 1 base from V and 2 bases from J, leaving 12 bases between. The CDR3 spells CASSEFDGATYNEQFF. CDR3 in DNA: TGTGCCAGCAGTGAATTCGATGGGGCTACCTACAATGAGCAGTTCTTC. The full variable domain, with the rest looked up from reference TRBV25-1 and TRBJ2-1, is EADIYQTPRYLVIGTGKKITLECSQTMGHDKMYWYQQDPGMELHLIHYSYGVNSTEKGDLSSESTVSRIRTEHFPLTLESARPSHTSQYLCASSEFDGATYNEQFFGPGTRLTVL.

This clone was seen more than once but under ten times. The chain carries TRBV30 and TRBJ1-6; no clear D gene. Germline CDR1 GTSNPN, CDR2 SVGIG (reference sequence). This CDR3 has 14 residues. Trimming pared 5 bases from V and 6 bases from J, leaving 14 bases between. CDR3 amino acids: CAWALGLSNSPLHF. DNA for the CDR3: TGTGCCTGGGCCTTAGGACTGAGTAATTCACCCCTCCACTTT.

In its sample, this clone was seen a few times. J is TRBJ1-4 and V is TRBV5-4; 8 bases are a match to TRBD1. The CDR3 is 15 amino acids. Germline-derived CDR1 and CDR2 are SGHNT and YYREEE (reference sequence). V lost 2 bases to trimming and J lost 3 bases; unmatched junction nucleotides: 3. CDR3 bases: TGTGCCAGCAGCTTTCGGACAGGGCCTAATGAAAAACTGTTTTTT. Translating it yields CASSFRTGPNEKLFF.

The genes are TRBV6-1 and TRBJ1-4; no clear D. With 5 bases removed from V and 8 bases from J, the gap between germline ends came to 6 bases. CDR1 is MNHNS and CDR2 is SASEGT in the germline V gene. The CDR3 loop spans 11 amino acids. The CDR3: CASSTSEKLFF. CDR3 sequence (DNA): TGTGCCAGCAGTACTTCCGAAAAACTGTTTTTT.

This clone was seen a handful of times. This chain connects TRBV4-1 to TRBJ1-1; 7 bases agree with TRBD1. CDR3 size: 16 residues. J was trimmed by 0 bases and V by 1 base; bases with no gene match: 5. Germline CDR1 is MGHRA and CDR2 is YSYEKL. This CDR3 is CASSQVGTVLNTEAFF. The CDR3 bases are TGCGCCAGCAGCCAAGTGGGGACAGTCCTGAACACTGAAGCTTTCTTT.

This clone occurred a few times. The rearrangement joins TRBV2 to TRBJ2-3; D remains unclear. The V gene lost 1 base and the J gene lost 0 bases, with 8 bases spanning the gap. The CDR3 has 15 amino acids. Germline V gene data show CDR1 as SNHLY and CDR2 as FYNNEI. CDR3 DNA sequence: TGTGCCAGCAGTGAAGATCTTCTTAGCACAGATACGCAGTATTTT. It yields the protein CASSEDLLSTDTQYF.

The chain joins TRBV9 to TRBJ2-7; 7 bases agree with TRBD1. Trimming took 3 bases from V and 3 from J; bases not matched to a gene: 15. The CDR3 totals 17 residues. The germline V gene encodes CDR1 SGDLS and CDR2 YYNGEE. The DNA of the CDR3 is TGTGCCAGCAGCGCCTCTACGTTAAGGGGACAGTACTACGAGCAGTACTTC. Residues: CASSASTLRGQYYEQYF.

This clone was observed a few times. This chain connects TRBV5-1 to TRBJ2-5; the D is unclear. The CDR3 length is 14 residues. With 4 bases removed from V and 1 base from J, the gap between germline ends came to 11 bases. Germline V gene sequence: CDR1 SGHRS, CDR2 YFSETQ. The CDR3 coding sequence is TGCGCCAGCAGCACGGATGGGGTCCAAGAGACCCAGTACTTC. This codes for CASSTDGVQETQYF.

This chain joins TRBV27 and TRBJ2-3, with a tentative D call TRBD1 (6 bases). Per germline, CDR1 MNHEY and CDR2 SMNVEV (reference sequence). The CDR3 is 14 residues long. The V end lost 5 bases, the J end lost 2 bases, and 11 bases lay between the germline ends. DNA of the CDR3: TGTGCCAGCAGTGGACAGCAGCCCACAGATACGCAGTATTTT. Its translation: CASSGQQPTDTQYF.

V and J are TRBV16 and TRBJ2-7; a possible D gene is TRBD1 (5 bases). CDR1 is KGHSY and CDR2 is FQNENV in the germline V gene. The CDR3 length is 12 residues. Trimming took 2 bases from V and 4 from J, leaving 6 bases between them. The CDR3 bases are TGTGCCAGCAGCCAAGCAGGGTACGAGCAGTACTTC. Protein: CASSQAGYEQYF.

The chain is built from TRBV5-1 and TRBJ2-1; 10 bases are shared with TRBD2. This CDR3 region has 15 residues. V was clipped by 2 bases and J by 5 bases; unmatched bases: 4. From germline, CDR1 is SGHRS and CDR2 YFSETQ. In DNA form, the CDR3 reads TGCGCCAGCAGCTTTTGGACTAGCGGCCACAATGAGCAGTTCTTC. Protein: CASSFWTSGHNEQFF. The whole variable domain, filled in from reference TRBV5-1 and TRBJ2-1, reads KAGVTQTPRYLIKTRGQQVTLSCSPISGHRSVSWYQQTPGQGLQFLFEYFSETQRNKGNFPGRFSGRQFSNSRSEMNVSTLELGDSALYLCASSFWTSGHNEQFFGPGTRLTVL.

The V and J genes are TRBV5-1 and TRBJ2-5; D remains ambiguous. V was clipped by 3 bases and J by 2 bases, with 14 bases between them. Germline CDR1 reads SGHRS; CDR2 reads YFSETQ. CDR3 size: 15 residues. The CDR3 loop is CASSSLFGGQETQYF. The CDR3, as DNA: TGCGCCAGCAGCTCCCTGTTTGGTGGTCAAGAGACCCAGTACTTC.

This clone was seen more than once but under ten times. The rearrangement links TRBV30 to TRBJ1-2; no firm D call. CDR1 is GTSNPN and CDR2 is SVGIG in the germline V gene (reference sequence). V lost 4 bases, J lost 4 bases, and 10 bases lay in between. CDR3 length equals 12 residues. DNA for the CDR3: TGTGCCTGGAAAGACTACAGCTATGGCTACACCTTC. This gives the protein CAWKDYSYGYTF.

The chain combines TRBV7-6 with TRBJ2-7; D remains ambiguous. The CDR3 is 12 amino acids. Germline-derived CDR1 and CDR2 are SGHVS and FNYEAQ. Trimming left V 2 bases short and J 7 bases short, with 9 bases between. The CDR3 sequence: CASSLNTGEQYF. DNA for the CDR3: TGTGCCAGCAGCTTAAACACCGGAGAGCAGTACTTC.

This clone was seen a handful of times. The rearrangement joins TRBV4-1 to TRBJ1-3, with D tentatively TRBD1 (6 bases). Germline V gene lookup returns CDR1 MGHRA and CDR2 YSYEKL. The CDR3 spans 16 residues. The V gene lost 8 bases and the J gene lost 0 bases, with 17 bases spanning the gap. The DNA for the CDR3 is TGCGCCAGCTGCCGGGGGCTAACCTCCTCTGGAAACACCATATATTTT. Encoded protein: CASCRGLTSSGNTIYF.

This chain links TRBV30 with TRBJ2-3; the D gene is possibly TRBD1 (6 bases). The CDR3 length is 15 residues. The V gene lost 1 base and the J gene lost 2 bases, with 13 bases spanning the gap. Germline CDR1 reads GTSNPN; CDR2 reads SVGIG (reference sequence). This CDR3 reads CAWSDRQDFTDTQYF. In nucleotides, the CDR3 is TGTGCCTGGAGTGACCGACAGGACTTCACAGATACGCAGTATTTT. The complete variable domain, with remaining parts taken from reference TRBV30 and TRBJ2-3, reads SQTIHQWPATLVQPVGSPLSLECTVEGTSNPNLYWYRQAAGRGLQLLFYSVGIGQISSEVPQNLSASRPQDRQFILSSKKLLLSDSGFYLCAWSDRQDFTDTQYFGPGTRLTVL.

This clone was counted between two and nine times. V gene TRBV4-1 combines with J gene TRBJ2-3; perhaps TRBD2 as D (6 bases). The ends were cut back, 4 bases at V and 2 bases at J, with 19 bases in the middle. The CDR3 extends over 17 amino acids. Germline CDR1 reads MGHRA; CDR2 reads YSYEKL. The CDR3 protein is CASSPNLLRGSTDTQYF. The DNA for the CDR3 is TGCGCCAGCAGCCCGAACCTGCTGCGGGGTTCCACAGATACGCAGTATTTT.

J is TRBJ2-3 and V is TRBV21-1; the DNA was not used to check the table's D call, TRBD2. TRBV21-1 is shown as a pseudogene. The CDR3 runs to 11 residues. The CDR3: CASTRGDTQYF. DNA for the CDR3: TGTGCCAGCACCCGGGGGGATACGCAGTATTTT.

This clone was observed a few times. The chain joins TRBV4-1 to TRBJ1-1; D not certain. Germline lookup yields CDR1 MGHRA and CDR2 YSYEKL. V lost 6 bases, J lost 11 bases, and 22 bases lay in between. The CDR3 has 14 amino acids. CDR3 sequence (DNA): TGCGCCAGCAGTCCTGGCCCACCAGGCCCCCCGGCTTTCTTT. Translation: CASSPGPPGPPAFF.

This clone was detected a few times. The chain is built from TRBV5-1 and TRBJ2-6, with D perhaps matching TRBD2 (6 bases). Germline V gene lookup returns CDR1 SGHRS and CDR2 YFSETQ. This CDR3 spans 21 amino acids. The germline V and J ends were trimmed by 1 base and 0 bases, with 23 bases remaining between them. The CDR3 DNA sequence: TGCGCCAGCAGCTTGAATGGCGTCGGCGGAGGGGTCCTCTCTGGGGCCAACGTCCTGACTTTC. Translating it yields CASSLNGVGGGVLSGANVLTF.

This chain uses TRBV19 with TRBJ1-1; tentative D call: TRBD1 (5 bases). V was cut by 8 bases and J by 5 bases, with 18 bases left in between. The germline V gene encodes CDR1 LNHDA and CDR2 SQIVND (reference sequence). The CDR3 totals 14 residues. CDR3 coding DNA: TGTGCCAGTGCTCCTCAGTCCTGGGGGACTGAAGCTTTCTTT. Protein product: CASAPQSWGTEAFF.